Listed below are T cell receptor beta chains from one sample, sequenced in a study of shared clonotypes between healthy human individuals. Profiled with immunoSEQ multiplex PCR; TCRdb holds only in-frame clones, not every one. The sample holds over a million clones, under 80% seen once. The sequenced sample was memory CD4+ T cells sorted from blood. The source of these receptors is a man younger than 30 in good health. The CDR3 runs from the conserved cysteine through the conserved F or W. D genes are given only for firm matches. Clone sizes are given selectively: once, few, many, or a class where the clone is expanded.

J gene	clone size	D gene	CDR3 length	V gene	CDR3 DNA	CDR3 protein
TRBJ2-7	-	-	11	TRBV28	TGTGCCAGCAGTTTATATGGGGAGCAGTACTTC	CASSLYGEQYF
TRBJ2-1	-	TRBD1	15	TRBV18	TGTGCCAGCTCACCGGGACAGGGAACCTACAATGAGCAGTTCTTC	CASSPGQGTYNEQFF
TRBJ1-1	-	-	13	TRBV7-2	TGTGCCAGCACCCAAAGAGGGAACACTGAAGCTTTCTTT	CASTQRGNTEAFF
TRBJ2-6	few	TRBD1	17	TRBV5-1	TGCGCCAGCAGCTTCCGGGACAGGGGGACTGGGGCCAACGTCCTGACTTTC	CASSFRDRGTGANVLTF
TRBJ2-6	-	-	13	TRBV7-2	TGTGCCAGCGGGTTCGCTGGGGCCAACGTCCTGACTTTC	CASGFAGANVLTF
TRBJ2-5	-	-	16	TRBV28	TGTGCCAGCAGCCCCACTCCCTGGAGAGGGCAAGAGACCCAGTACTTC	CASSPTPWRGQETQYF
TRBJ1-1	once	-	13	TRBV10-3	TGTGCCATCAGTGATGGCGGTCTGGGTGAAGCTTTCTTT	CAISDGGLGEAFF
TRBJ1-2	-	TRBD1	15	TRBV5-6	TGTGCCAGCACCATCCTGGGACAGGGGGCGCTTGGCTACACCTTC	CASTILGQGALGYTF
TRBJ1-6	once	-	12	TRBV10-2	TGCGCCAGCAGTGAGGTGGTTTCACCCCTCCACTTT	CASSEVVSPLHF
TRBJ2-1	-	-	16	TRBV15	TGTGCCACCAGCAGAGGGGGGAAGAGCTCCTACAATGAGCAGTTCTTC	CATSRGGKSSYNEQFF
TRBJ2-1	-	-	13	TRBV9	TGTGCCAGCAGCGTAGCCAGCTACAATGAGCAGTTCTTC	CASSVASYNEQFF
TRBJ1-1	few	-	13	TRBV30	TGTGCCTGGAGTGTACTGGTGAACACTGAAGCTTTCTTT	CAWSVLVNTEAFF
TRBJ2-5	once	TRBD2	13	TRBV30	TGTGCCTGGCTGACTAGCGGCCAAGAGACCCAGTACTTC	CAWLTSGQETQYF
TRBJ1-6	-	-	14	TRBV7-2	TGTGCCAGCAGCTATGACAGCCTTAATTCACCCCTCCACTTT	CASSYDSLNSPLHF
TRBJ2-7	-	-	12	TRBV7-2	TGTGCCAGCAGCTTATGGGACAACGAGCAGTACTTC	CASSLWDNEQYF
TRBJ2-7	-	-	12	TRBV5-8	TGTGCCAGCAGCTTGATATCCCACGAGCAGTACTTC	CASSLISHEQYF
TRBJ1-2	-	-	14	TRBV5-1	TGCGCCAGCAGCTTGGGTCAGGGGACCTATGGCTACACCTTC	CASSLGQGTYGYTF
TRBJ2-7	few	-	14	TRBV7-3	TGTGCCAGCAGCTTAATGGGACCCTCCTACGAGCAGTACTTC	CASSLMGPSYEQYF
TRBJ2-1	once	TRBD1	12	TRBV7-3	TGTGCCAGCAGCCATGACAGGGCTGAGCAGTTCTTC	CASSHDRAEQFF
TRBJ2-3	-	-	16	TRBV7-2	TGTGCCAGCAGCTCACAGACAGGAGCCCCCACAGATACGCAGTATTTT	CASSSQTGAPTDTQYF
TRBJ2-1	-	-	12	TRBV2	TGTGCCAGCAGTGGAACGTACAATGAGCAGTTCTTC	CASSGTYNEQFF
TRBJ2-2	-	TRBD1	16	TRBV4-1	TGCGCCAGCAGCCCCGAGGGACAGGGGAACACCGGGGAGCTGTTTTTT	CASSPEGQGNTGELFF
TRBJ1-6	-	-	14	TRBV11-2	TGTGCCAGCAGCGGAACGGGCATTAATTCACCCCTCCACTTT	CASSGTGINSPLHF
TRBJ1-5	-	-	18	TRBV27	TGTGCCAGCAGTCCCCGTGAGGGGGGAGCGAATAGCAATCAGCCCCAGCATTTT	CASSPREGGANSNQPQHF
TRBJ2-1	-	-	13	TRBV19	TGTGCCAGTAGTATCATACTCCACAATGAGCAGTTCTTC	CASSIILHNEQFF
TRBJ2-3	few	TRBD2	14	TRBV6-1	TGTGCCAGCGGGACTAGCGGGCCGACAGATACGCAGTATTTT	CASGTSGPTDTQYF
TRBJ2-5	-	-	12	TRBV13	TGTGCCAGCAGCGAGCAGGGGGAGACCCAGTACTTC	CASSEQGETQYF
TRBJ1-2	-	-	12	TRBV30	TGTGCCTGGAGTGTCGTAAGAGAGGGCTACACCTTC	CAWSVVREGYTF
TRBJ2-7	-	-	13	TRBV11-3	TGTGCCAGCAGCTTAGGCGGCTCCTACGAGCAGTACTTC	CASSLGGSYEQYF
TRBJ1-5	-	-	15	TRBV6-1	TGTGCCAGCAGTGAACGGGGGGCGTTTGGTCAGCCCCAGCATTTT	CASSERGAFGQPQHF
TRBJ1-5	-	-	21	TRBV5-1	TGCGCCAGCCCTCCAGGGTTCGGTTTAATAAGTTATGAAGGCAATAATCAGCCCCAGCATTTT	CASPPGFGLISYEGNNQPQHF
TRBJ2-3	-	-	16	TRBV5-1	TGCGCCAGCAGCCTCGGACCCAACCCTGGCACAGATACGCAGTATTTT	CASSLGPNPGTDTQYF
TRBJ2-1	-	-	16	TRBV4-3	TGCGCCAGCTTGCTAGCGTCGACGGATTCCTACAATGAGCAGTTCTTC	CASLLASTDSYNEQFF
TRBJ2-7	many	TRBD2	20	TRBV27	TGTGCCAGCACTCAACGGGAGGGCCTGAGGGTGGGCGTACCTCCCTACGAGCAGTACTTC	CASTQREGLRVGVPPYEQYF
TRBJ2-2	-	-	15	TRBV5-1	TGCGCCAGCAGCTTGGCTAGCTCCAACACCGGGGAGCTGTTTTTT	CASSLASSNTGELFF
TRBJ1-6	-	-	13	TRBV27	TGTGCCAGCAGTCCCGCCCTTACCTCACCCCTCCACTTT	CASSPALTSPLHF
TRBJ1-1	few	-	13	TRBV7-9	TGTGCCAGCAGCTTTGGGGGATATACTGAAGCTTTCTTT	CASSFGGYTEAFF
TRBJ2-2	-	TRBD2	16	TRBV30	TGTGCCTCCACGGGGGGGGGACATCTTCTGACCGGGGAGCTGTTTTTT	CASTGGGHLLTGELFF
TRBJ2-3	few	-	12	TRBV6-6	TGTGCCAGCAGTCGTTCGGTCGATACGCAGTATTTT	CASSRSVDTQYF
TRBJ2-3	-	-	15	TRBV5-1	TGCGCCAGCAGCTTGGAGGACTACCGCACAGATACGCAGTATTTT	CASSLEDYRTDTQYF
TRBJ1-1	few	TRBD1	16	TRBV6-5	TGTGCCAGCAGTTACGAGGGGGCAAGGTGGGACACTGAAGCTTTCTTT	CASSYEGARWDTEAFF
TRBJ1-2	-	-	15	TRBV4-1	TGCGCCAGCAGCCAAGAGGCCGAAGCCTCGTATGGCTACACCTTC	CASSQEAEASYGYTF
TRBJ1-2	-	TRBD1	13	TRBV29-1	TGCAGCGCCTGGGACAGCCGACACTATGGCTACACCTTC	CSAWDSRHYGYTF
TRBJ1-1	-	-	13	TRBV11-2	TGTGCCAGCAGCTTAGATCGGAGGACTGAAGCTTTCTTT	CASSLDRRTEAFF
TRBJ1-5	-	-	13	TRBV6-4	TGTGCCAGCAGTGAGAATCGGGGTCAGCCCCAGCATTTT	CASSENRGQPQHF
TRBJ2-7	-	-	13	TRBV19	TGTGCCAGTGCCGGGACCCTTCACTACGAGCAGTACTTC	CASAGTLHYEQYF